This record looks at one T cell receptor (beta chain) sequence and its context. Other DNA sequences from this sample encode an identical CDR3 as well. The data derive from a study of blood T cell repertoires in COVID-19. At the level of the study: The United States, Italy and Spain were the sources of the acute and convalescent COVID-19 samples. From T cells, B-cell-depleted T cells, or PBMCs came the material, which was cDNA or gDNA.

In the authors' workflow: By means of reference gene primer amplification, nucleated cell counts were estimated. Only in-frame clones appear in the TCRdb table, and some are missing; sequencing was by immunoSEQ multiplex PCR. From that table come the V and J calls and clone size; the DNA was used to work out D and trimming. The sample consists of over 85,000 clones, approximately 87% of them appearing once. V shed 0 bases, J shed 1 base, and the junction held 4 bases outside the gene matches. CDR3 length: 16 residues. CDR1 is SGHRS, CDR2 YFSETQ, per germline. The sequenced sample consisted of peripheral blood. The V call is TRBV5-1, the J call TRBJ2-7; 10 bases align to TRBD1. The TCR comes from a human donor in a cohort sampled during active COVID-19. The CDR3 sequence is CASSLAPGQGSYEQYF. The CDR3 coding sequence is TGCGCCAGCAGCTTGGCACCGGGACAGGGGTCCTACGAGCAGTACTTC.